This T cell receptor (beta chain) derives from a study of CD8 T cells in Susac syndrome. Random hexamers served to reverse transcribe roughly 0.45 to 1 ug RNA. TCRdb redid the calling of the immunoSEQ multiplex PCR reads with MiXCR, one entry per CDR3 protein. Seen here are about 430,000 distinct CDR3 sequences, 85% to 90% observed once, and the top ten hold under 0.15%. Sequencing of TCR beta, carried out with a high-throughput approach, was applied to CD8+ and CD4+ T cells from the blood. Material: CD8+ T cells from PBMCs. The receptor was isolated from a human donor with multiple sclerosis.

The CDR3 nucleotides read TGTGCCAGCAGCAGCAGACAGGGTTGGGGAATGAATGGCTACACCTTC. Translating gives CASSSRQGWGMNGYTF. J is TRBJ1-2 and V is TRBV7-9; 7 nucleotides agree with TRBD1. Unmatched junction bases numbered 15, after V lost 5 bases and J lost 6 bases. Germline V gene sequence: CDR1 SEHNR, CDR2 FQNEAQ (reference sequence). The CDR3 consists of 16 residues.